This TCR beta chain was documented in a study of T-cell memory formation after mild COVID-19. This clonotype was counted a few times. Antigen unknown. CDR3 size: 13 residues. CDR1 and CDR2 (germline): MNHEY, SVGEGT. J lost 7 bases, V lost 1 base, and 3 bases had no gene match. MiXCR, applied by TCRdb to the 5' RACE reads, yields one record per CDR3 protein. The table lists a few hundred thousand distinct CDR3 sequences, about 20% of them singletons. The study's findings and limits: CD4/CD8 balance held among clones contracting day 15 to 85, and later expanders leaned CD4+. The pre-infection memory compartment contained some responding clones, suggesting cross-reactive memory joined.

The sample consisted of PBMCs or a T cell subset sorted from them (not recorded which). The chain combines TRBV6-2 or TRBV6-3 with TRBJ1-2; TRBD1 matches at 7 bases. The sequence derives from an adult woman who had mild COVID-19 (a few samples of this study predate the infection). Cell type and time point are not known. The CDR3 is CASSYYRDSGYTF. DNA of the CDR3: TGTGCCAGCAGTTACTACCGGGACAGTGGCTACACCTTC.